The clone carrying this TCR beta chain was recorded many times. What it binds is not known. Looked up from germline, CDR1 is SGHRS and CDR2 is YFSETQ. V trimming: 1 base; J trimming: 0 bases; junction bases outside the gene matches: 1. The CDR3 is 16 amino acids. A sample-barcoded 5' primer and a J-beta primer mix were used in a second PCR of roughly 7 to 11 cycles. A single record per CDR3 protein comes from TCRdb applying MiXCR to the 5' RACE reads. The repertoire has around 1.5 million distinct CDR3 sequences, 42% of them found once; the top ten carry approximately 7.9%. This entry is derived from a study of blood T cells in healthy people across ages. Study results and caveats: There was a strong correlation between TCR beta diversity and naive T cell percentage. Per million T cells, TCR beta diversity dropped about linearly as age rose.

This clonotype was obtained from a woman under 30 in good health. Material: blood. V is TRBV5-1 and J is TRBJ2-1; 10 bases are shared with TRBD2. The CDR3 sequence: CASSLSSGSSYNEQFF. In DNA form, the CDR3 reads TGCGCCAGCAGCTTGTCTAGCGGGAGCTCCTACAATGAGCAGTTCTTC.